These T cell receptor beta chains were read from a single sample in a study of beta chain features in type 1 diabetes. The method was immunoSEQ multiplex PCR; TCRdb's version includes in-frame clones alone and lacks a portion of them. The table has 250,000 to 300,000 clones, 24% seen once; the top ten hold 0.012%. The sample was naive CD4+ T cells from blood. These receptor sequences come from a woman aged 25 to 39 with type 1 diabetes. The CDR3 runs from the conserved cysteine through the conserved F or W. The D gene is left open where the match is weak. Some rows mark clone size as missing; the rest say once, few, many or name a class of expanded clone.

J gene | D gene | V gene | clone size | CDR3 DNA | CDR3 protein
TRBJ2-3 | TRBD2 | TRBV9 | few | TGTGCCAGCAGCGCTCTGAGCGGGAGAGCGTCAGATACGCAGTATTTT | CASSALSGRASDTQYF
TRBJ2-5 | . | TRBV7-2 | . | TGTGCCAGCAGCTTAGTGGGGGGTGGTCAAGAGACCCAGTACTTC | CASSLVGGGQETQYF
TRBJ2-7 | . | TRBV18 | few | TGTGCCAGCTCACCATCGCTAGATCGAAGAGAGCAGTACTTC | CASSPSLDRREQYF
TRBJ1-2 | . | TRBV18 | once | TGTGCCAGCTCCCCCGTAGTCTCGGAGCGATGGCACTATGGCTACACCTTC | CASSPVVSERWHYGYTF
TRBJ2-7 | . | TRBV29-1 | . | TGCAGCGTTGAAGATCTTCTCCTCCACGAGCAGTACTTC | CSVEDLLLHEQYF
TRBJ1-2 | TRBD1 | TRBV10-3 | . | TGTGCCATCAGTGAACAGACAGGGGGAGCTAACTATGGCTACACCTTC | CAISEQTGGANYGYTF
TRBJ2-3 | TRBD2 | TRBV6-5 | . | TGTGCCAGTCCTAGCGGAGCTAGCACAGATACGCAGTATTTT | CASPSGASTDTQYF
TRBJ1-2 | . | TRBV12-5 | . | TGTGCTAGTGGTTTGGAAACAGGGAACTATGGCTACACCTTC | CASGLETGNYGYTF
TRBJ1-1 | TRBD1 | TRBV19 | . | TGTGCCAGTTCGACAGGGATGGTGACTGAAGCTTTCTTT | CASSTGMVTEAFF
TRBJ1-4 | . | TRBV29-1 | . | TGCAGCGTTGGCAGGGAATTCGGTGAAAAACTGTTTTTT | CSVGREFGEKLFF
TRBJ2-7 | TRBD1 | TRBV29-1 | . | TGCAGCGTTGACTCAGGGGGCAACTACGAGCAGTACTTC | CSVDSGGNYEQYF
TRBJ1-1 | TRBD1 | TRBV18 | . | TGTGCCAGCTCTCAAAGGACAGGGACGAACACTGAAGCTTTCTTT | CASSQRTGTNTEAFF
TRBJ1-4 | . | TRBV30 | . | TGTGCCTGGAGTGTACCCGGGAACGGTGAAAAACTGTTTTTT | CAWSVPGNGEKLFF
TRBJ2-1 | . | TRBV7-9 | . | TGTGCCAGCAGTCGCCTAAGCGGATCCTACAATGAGCAGTTCTTC | CASSRLSGSYNEQFF
TRBJ2-2 | TRBD2 | TRBV7-9 | . | TGTGCCAGCAGGACTAGCGGGGTCGGTGCCGGGGAGCTGTTTTTT | CASRTSGVGAGELFF
TRBJ2-1 | . | TRBV5-4 | few | TGTGCCAGCAGCTTGTCCGGGTATGAGCAGTTCTTC | CASSLSGYEQFF
TRBJ1-4 | . | TRBV15 | few | TGTGCCACCAGCGCCGCAGGGGCTAATGAAAAACTGTTTTTT | CATSAAGANEKLFF
TRBJ2-7 | TRBD2 | TRBV28 | few | TGTGCCAGCAGAGGCCCTAGCGGGAGGAACGAGCAGTACTTC | CASRGPSGRNEQYF
TRBJ2-5 | TRBD1 | TRBV19 | few | TGTGCCAGTAGTGTACAGGGGGCGGGGGAGACCCAGTACTTC | CASSVQGAGETQYF
TRBJ2-1 | TRBD2 | TRBV4-2 | . | TGTGCCAGCAGCAGCCCACTAGCGGGAGGGAACAATGAGCAGTTCTTC | CASSSPLAGGNNEQFF
TRBJ1-1 | TRBD1 | TRBV29-1 | few | TGCAGCGCGCAAAGACAGGGTCACACTGAAGCTTTCTTT | CSAQRQGHTEAFF
TRBJ1-3 | . | TRBV4-1 | . | TGCGCCAGCAGCCAAGGATCCGGCTCTGGAAACACCATATATTTT | CASSQGSGSGNTIYF
TRBJ2-7 | . | TRBV2 | few | TGTGCCAGCAGCGGGGACTCCTACGAGCAGTACTTC | CASSGDSYEQYF
TRBJ2-1 | . | TRBV30 | . | TGTGCCTGGAGTTTGGGCGGGGACAATGAGCAGTTCTTC | CAWSLGGDNEQFF
TRBJ2-5 | . | TRBV5-1 | . | TGCGCCAGCAGCTCCGGACAGAGGGAGACCCAGTACTTC | CASSSGQRETQYF
TRBJ2-6 | . | TRBV6-5 | . | TGTGCCAGCAGCCTAATTCGCCACGCCAACGTCCTGACTTTC | CASSLIRHANVLTF
TRBJ1-5 | TRBD1 | TRBV4-1 | few | TGCGCCAGCAGCCAGCTTGGGGACAGGGTTGTTCAGCCCCAGCATTTT | CASSQLGDRVVQPQHF
TRBJ2-7 | . | TRBV7-9 | . | TGTGCCAGCAGCTTAACTCCAGGGGACAAGGAGCAGTACTTC | CASSLTPGDKEQYF
TRBJ1-1 | . | TRBV30 | . | TGTGCCTGGAGTACGGGGGAGAACACTGAAGCTTTCTTT | CAWSTGENTEAFF